This T cell receptor beta chain was retrieved from a study of blood T cell repertoires in COVID-19. On the study more broadly: Both acute and convalescent COVID-19 samples were obtained from the United States, Italy and Spain. Nucleic acid was either cDNA or gDNA, and it came from T cells, B-cell-depleted T cells, or PBMCs.

Participants had their cohort set by participant-reported clinical history. Source study methods: Amplified reference gene primers provided the basis for estimating nucleated cell counts. The data were produced by immunoSEQ multiplex PCR, yet TCRdb's version contains in-frame clones alone and is incomplete. The V and J calls and clone size are taken from that table; D and trimming were inferred from the DNA. The sample includes about 210,000 clones, 81% of them seen just once. A word on this clone: A read error may account for a junction end that differs from germline.

The CDR3 has 15 amino acids. Germline lookup yields CDR1 SGHTA and CDR2 FQGTGA. The sequence was collected from a woman between 50 and 59 years old with acute COVID-19. The genes are TRBV7-3 and TRBJ2-3; TRBD2 is a possible D gene (6 bases). Specimen: PBMCs or T cells enriched from blood (not recorded which). The CDR3 region has the DNA TGTGCCAGCAGCCTAACGGGAGTCCTCACAGATACGCAGTATTTT. Its protein is CASSLTGVLTDTQYF.